Listed here are 29 T cell receptor beta chains from one sample, sequenced in a study of Graves' ophthalmopathy and Graves' hyperthyroidism. RNA transcripts served as template for amplifying TCR beta CDR3 sequences. HTBI primers served in a first-round RT-PCR, which a second-round multiplex PCR followed. TCRdb analysed the multiplex PCR reads with MiXCR anew, one entry per CDR3 protein. The data contain about 210,000 distinct CDR3 sequences, approximately 29% of them singletons. The specimen was peripheral blood. The receptors derive from a man aged 45 to 65 with Graves' ophthalmopathy.

This clonotype was counted at least ten times. V usage is TRBV28 and J usage is TRBJ2-7; no firm D call. Germline loops: CDR1 MDHEN, CDR2 SYDVKM. The CDR3 has 14 amino acids. V lost 4 bases and J lost 3, with 13 bases in between. CDR3 sequence: CASSSLGPNYEQYF. In DNA, the CDR3 is TGTGCCAGCAGTTCGTTGGGCCCAAACTACGAGCAGTACTTC.

This clonotype was detected many times. The chain joins TRBV19 to TRBJ2-2; TRBD2 aligns across 9 bases. Germline-derived CDR1 and CDR2 are LNHDA and SQIVND (reference sequence). This CDR3 contains 15 residues. Germline trimming cut 7 bases from V and 6 bases from J; bases unmatched to any gene: 9. The CDR3 nucleotides are TGTGCCAGTAATCAGCTAGCGGGATATGCCGGGGAGCTGTTTTTT. Translating gives CASNQLAGYAGELFF. The entire variable domain, with the rest obtained from reference TRBV19 and TRBJ2-2, is as follows: DGGITQSPKYLFRKEGQNVTLSCEQNLNHDAMYWYRQDPGQGLRLIYYSQIVNDFQKGDIAEGYSVSREKKESFPLTVTSAQKNPTAFYLCASNQLAGYAGELFFGEGSRLTVL.

V usage is TRBV6-1 and J usage is TRBJ2-7; D is possibly TRBD2 (5 bases). V was cut by 8 bases and J by 2 bases, with 13 bases left in between. The CDR3 sequence is 13 residues long. Germline loops: CDR1 MNHNS, CDR2 SASEGT. The CDR3 bases are TGTGCCAGCGGGGAGACGGGGACCTACGAGCAGTACTTC. Its translation: CASGETGTYEQYF.

There are many counts of this clonotype. The chain joins TRBV20-1 to TRBJ2-2, with a possible D match to TRBD2 (6 bases). Trimming stripped 6 bases from V and 8 bases from J, with 16 bases between. Germline values: CDR1 DFQATT, CDR2 SNEGSKA (reference sequence). The CDR3 length is 13 residues. In DNA, the CDR3 is TGCAGTGCAATCGGGCTAGCGAGTGGGGAGCTGTTTTTT. This encodes CSAIGLASGELFF.

The chain carries TRBV4-1 and TRBJ1-5; no clear D gene. Trimming shortened V by 0 bases and J by 6 bases, and 12 bases separated the two germline ends. The CDR3 consists of 15 residues. Germline CDR1 MGHRA, CDR2 YSYEKL. CDR3 nucleotides: TGCGCCAGCAGCCAAGAATACGGGTACGGTCAGCCCCAGCATTTT. This encodes CASSQEYGYGQPQHF.

The chain carries TRBV6-1 and TRBJ1-2; 10 nucleotides match TRBD1. V lost 4 bases and J lost 3; bases outside the gene matches: 5. The length of the CDR3 is 15 residues. Germline-derived CDR1 and CDR2 are MNHNS and SASEGT. Written as DNA, the CDR3 is TGTGCCAGCAGTGCCAAGACAGGGGGCGACTATGGCTACACCTTC. Its translation: CASSAKTGGDYGYTF.

This clonotype has ten or more counts. The chain is built from TRBV14 and TRBJ1-1; no clear D. The CDR3 covers 15 residues. V lost 0 bases and J 4 bases, leaving 12 bases between the germline ends. Germline CDR1 SGHDN, CDR2 FVKESK. CDR3 DNA sequence: TGTGCCAGCAGCCAAGATGAGGGAGGGTCCACTGAAGCTTTCTTT. Amino acid sequence: CASSQDEGGSTEAFF.

This clonotype was seen ten or more times. The chain uses TRBV6-5 and TRBJ2-6, with D perhaps TRBD1 (6 bases). There are 14 residues in the CDR3. Trimming pared 7 bases from V and 4 bases from J, leaving 11 bases between. Looked up from germline, CDR1 is MNHEY and CDR2 is SVGAGI. Here the CDR3 DNA reads TGTGCCAGCAAGCCCGGACAGGGGGCCAACGTCCTGACTTTC. Translation: CASKPGQGANVLTF.

This clonotype was recorded many times. The chain combines TRBV10-1 with TRBJ2-7, with D perhaps given as TRBD1 or TRBD2 (5 bases each). Trimming removed 7 bases from V and 6 bases from J, with 16 bases in between. The germline CDR1 and CDR2 sequences are WNHNN and SYGVQD (reference sequence). The CDR3 runs to 13 residues. CDR3 DNA sequence: TGCGCCAGCAACCCGGGGCTGAGCGGCGAGCAGTACTTC. It codes for CASNPGLSGEQYF.

This chain links TRBV5-1 with TRBJ1-5; D possibly corresponds to TRBD1 (5 bases). The CDR3 spans 15 residues. Germline V gene sequence: CDR1 SGHRS, CDR2 YFSETQ. V lost 1 base and J lost 6, with 14 bases in between. CDR3 sequence (DNA): TGCGCCAGCAGCTTGCTTCCCGGGGCGGGTCAGCCCCAGCATTTT. Translation gives CASSLLPGAGQPQHF.

This chain links TRBV28 with TRBJ1-5; 10 bases are a match to TRBD1. This CDR3 has 13 amino acids. Germline V CDR1 and CDR2: MDHEN, SYDVKM. V trimming: 10 bases; J trimming: 6 bases; junction bases outside the gene matches: 6. The CDR3 spells CAIRTGGVQPQHF. The DNA of the CDR3 is TGTGCCATCCGGACAGGGGGAGTTCAGCCCCAGCATTTT.

This chain links TRBV7-2 with TRBJ1-1; D gene unclear. V lost 6 bases to trimming and J lost 4 bases, with 12 bases between them. This CDR3 is built from 13 residues. Germline loops: CDR1 SGHTA, CDR2 FQGNSA. CDR3: CASSLDGITEAFF. CDR3 bases: TGTGCCAGCAGTTTGGACGGAATCACTGAAGCTTTCTTT.

This chain links TRBV5-1 with TRBJ1-6; 7 positions match TRBD1. Germline assignment: CDR1 SGHRS and CDR2 YFSETQ. This CDR3 is 14 amino acids long. Trimming removed 4 bases from V and 7 bases from J; junction bases left unmatched: 5. The CDR3 DNA reads as TGCGCCAGCAGCCCGGGACAGCCGAATTCACCCCTCCACTTT. Protein: CASSPGQPNSPLHF.

This clonotype has only a few counts. The chain couples TRBV28 to TRBJ1-5; D unclear. Trimming stripped 7 bases from V and 9 bases from J, with 16 bases between. This CDR3 contains 13 residues. Germline assignment: CDR1 MDHEN and CDR2 SYDVKM. The CDR3 loop reads CASTLDGVRPQHF. CDR3 DNA: TGTGCCAGCACCCTGGATGGGGTCCGGCCCCAGCATTTT.

This clonotype was recorded at least ten times. This sequence joins TRBV6-4 and TRBJ1-5; TRBD1 agrees at 7 bases. Trimming took 10 bases from V and 0 from J; bases not matched to a gene: 15. The length of the CDR3 is 17 residues. Germline assignment: CDR1 MRHNA and CDR2 SNTAGT. The CDR3 sequence is CATLQGPLAYSNQPQHF. The CDR3, as DNA: TGTGCCACCTTACAGGGGCCCCTCGCGTATAGCAATCAGCCCCAGCATTTT.

This clonotype was counted many times. The chain employs TRBV29-1 and TRBJ2-5; possible D gene TRBD2, 5 bases. CDR1 SQVTM and CDR2 ANQGSEA come from the germline V gene. The CDR3 has 16 residues. V lost 3 bases and J 3 bases, leaving 20 bases between the germline ends. CDR3 sequence: CSVEEGRGFYEETQYF. CDR3 DNA: TGCAGCGTTGAGGAAGGTCGGGGTTTTTACGAAGAGACCCAGTACTTC.

This rearrangement joins TRBV29-1 to TRBJ1-1; no clear D. The CDR3 is 12 residues long. Trimming removed 7 bases from V and 3 bases from J, with 12 bases in between. The V gene's germline CDR1 is SQVTM and CDR2 ANQGSEA. CDR3 region: CSAEGGYTEAFF. The CDR3 region has the DNA TGCAGCGCCGAGGGAGGGTACACTGAAGCTTTCTTT.

This clonotype has only one observation. V is TRBV20-1 and J is TRBJ2-7; 7 bases are a match to TRBD2. CDR1 is DFQATT and CDR2 is SNEGSKA in the germline V gene (reference sequence). V lost 3 bases to trimming and J lost 2 bases; unmatched junction nucleotides: 13. This CDR3 has 16 residues. CDR3 protein: CSASGAAGRDAYEQYF. The CDR3 DNA follows: TGCAGTGCTAGTGGAGCAGCGGGGCGCGACGCCTACGAGCAGTACTTC.

This clonotype was seen at least ten times. The rearrangement links TRBV7-2 to TRBJ2-7, with 7 bases lining up with TRBD2. Per the germline V gene, CDR1 is SGHTA and CDR2 is FQGNSA. V trimming: 0 bases; J trimming: 6 bases; junction bases outside the gene matches: 5. CDR3 length: 14 residues. The CDR3 nucleotides are TGTGCCAGCAGCTTAGCGGGAGGGCCCTTCGAGCAGTACTTC. Amino acids: CASSLAGGPFEQYF.

This clonotype was detected many times. V usage is TRBV7-8 and J usage is TRBJ1-5; D is unresolved. Trimming took 3 bases from V and 7 from J, leaving 10 bases between them. The CDR3 has 13 amino acids. Germline CDR1 is SGHVS and CDR2 is FQNEAQ. The CDR3 loop reads CASSLNYPQPQHF. CDR3 in DNA: TGTGCCAGCAGCTTGAATTATCCCCAGCCCCAGCATTTT.

This clonotype was recorded many times. The rearrangement joins TRBV11-2 to TRBJ1-6, with D possibly matching TRBD1 (5 bases). The CDR3 spans 15 residues. Between the trimmed V and J ends, which lost 0 bases and 8 bases, there was a span of 11 bases. CDR1 is SGHAT, CDR2 FQNNGV, per germline. CDR3 sequence reads: CASSLDPGAYSPLHF. In nucleotides, the CDR3 is TGTGCCAGCAGCTTAGACCCTGGGGCCTATTCACCCCTCCACTTT.

In this sample, this clonotype turned up many times. The chain uses TRBV14 and TRBJ2-7; TRBD1 matches at 7 bases. The J segment lost 0 bases and the V segment lost 6 bases, leaving 5 bases of the junction unmatched. Germline CDR1 SGHDN, CDR2 FVKESK. This CDR3 spans 14 amino acids. Here the CDR3 DNA reads TGTGCCAGCAGAACGACAGGGAGCTCCTACGAGCAGTACTTC. Its translation is CASRTTGSSYEQYF. Full variable domain (remainder filled in from reference TRBV14 and TRBJ2-7): EAGVTQFPSHSVIEKGQTVTLRCDPISGHDNLYWYRRVMGKEIKFLLHFVKESKQDESGMPNNRFLAERTGGTYSTLKVQPAELEDSGVYFCASRTTGSSYEQYFGPGTRLTVT.

This clonotype was counted many times. The V gene is TRBV19, the J gene TRBJ1-5; TRBD1 aligns across 8 bases. V gave up 3 bases and J gave up 1 base; unmatched junction bases: 5. This CDR3 has 16 amino acids. Germline V gives CDR1 LNHDA, CDR2 SQIVND (reference sequence). This CDR3 reads CASSIAGTGSNQPQHF. CDR3 coding DNA: TGTGCCAGTAGTATCGCGGGGACAGGCAGCAATCAGCCCCAGCATTTT. The whole variable domain, remainder taken from reference TRBV19 and TRBJ1-5, is DGGITQSPKYLFRKEGQNVTLSCEQNLNHDAMYWYRQDPGQGLRLIYYSQIVNDFQKGDIAEGYSVSREKKESFPLTVTSAQKNPTAFYLCASSIAGTGSNQPQHFGDGTRLSIL.

The J gene is TRBJ1-1, the V gene TRBV5-1, with D perhaps TRBD1 (6 bases). The germline gives CDR1 SGHRS, CDR2 YFSETQ. The length of the CDR3 is 14 residues. V was pared by 3 bases and J by 1 base, with 10 bases between. For the CDR3, the DNA is TGCGCCAGCAGCTCGCGGGGGGCGAACACTGAAGCTTTCTTT. Protein product: CASSSRGANTEAFF.

This clonotype was counted ten times or more. The chain carries TRBV6-1 and TRBJ2-7, with TRBD2 matching 9 bases. The CDR3 length is 15 residues. With 7 bases clipped from V and 6 bases from J, the junction kept 13 bases outside the gene matches. CDR1 and CDR2 from the germline V gene are MNHNS and SASEGT. The CDR3 nucleotides read TGTGCCAGCACGGCGCCGGGCGGGGGGGGTTTCGAGCAGTACTTC. Amino acid sequence: CASTAPGGGGFEQYF.

Ten or more counts support this clonotype. The chain recombines TRBV6-2 or TRBV6-3 with TRBJ2-7; TRBD2 matches at 11 bases. CDR1 and CDR2 (germline): MNHEY, SVGEGT. J gave up 5 bases and V 0 bases, and 6 bases lay outside the gene matches. The CDR3 is 16 residues long. The CDR3 reads CASSYSRLAGGHEQYF. The CDR3 nucleotides are TGTGCCAGCAGTTACTCGAGGCTAGCGGGAGGACACGAGCAGTACTTC.

This clonotype was seen at least ten times. This chain links TRBV28 with TRBJ2-5; 10 bases map to TRBD2. Germline V CDR1 and CDR2: MDHEN, SYDVKM. CDR3 size: 17 residues. J was trimmed by 3 bases and V by 3 bases; bases with no gene match: 10. The CDR3 here is CASSFPRTSGNKETQYF. The CDR3 DNA reads as TGTGCCAGCAGTTTCCCTCGGACTAGCGGAAACAAAGAGACCCAGTACTTC.

The V gene is TRBV10-3, the J gene TRBJ2-5, with TRBD1 matching 7 bases. V trimming: 8 bases; J trimming: 3 bases; junction bases outside the gene matches: 6. There are 13 residues in the CDR3. CDR1 is ENHRY, CDR2 SYGVKD, per germline. The chain's CDR3 is CAIGRDRKETQYF. The CDR3 DNA reads as TGTGCCATCGGAAGGGACAGAAAAGAGACCCAGTACTTC.

The chain joins TRBV5-1 to TRBJ2-5; tentatively, D is TRBD2 (5 bases). Germline V gene sequence: CDR1 SGHRS, CDR2 YFSETQ. Trimming shortened V by 0 bases and J by 2 bases, and 11 bases separated the two germline ends. This CDR3 spans 15 amino acids. CDR3 in DNA: TGCGCCAGCAGCTTGGGAGGGTCGGGGCAAGAGACCCAGTACTTC. As protein: CASSLGGSGQETQYF.